This T cell receptor beta chain emerged from a study of blood T cell repertoires in COVID-19. On the study more broadly: The United States, Italy and Spain provided the acute and convalescent COVID-19 samples.

The CDR3 spans 15 residues. V shed 4 bases and J 3 bases; nucleotides not matched to a gene: 6. Germline V gives CDR1 SGHRS, CDR2 YFSETQ. In the source study's methods: Estimates of nucleated cell counts were drawn from the amplification of reference gene primers. Profiling relied on immunoSEQ multiplex PCR, and the TCRdb table lists in-frame clones only, not all of them. The DNA gave D and trimming, while V, J and clone size come from that table. The table has under 20,000 clones, around nine tenths seen once; the top ten hold 3% to 3.5%. The rearrangement joins TRBV5-1 to TRBJ2-3; 9 bases match TRBD2. What was sequenced was peripheral blood. The clonotype originates from a human donor in a cohort sampled during active COVID-19. CDR3 region: CASSQTGLATDTQYF. The CDR3 DNA follows: TGCGCCAGCAGCCAAACGGGACTAGCAACAGATACGCAGTATTTT.